Sequencing of this T cell receptor beta chain was carried out in a study of OX40 agonist ivuxolimab in advanced cancers. Study at large: Six ivuxolimab dose levels, 0.01 to 10 mg/kg, were given intravenously every 2 weeks.

CDR1 SEHNR and CDR2 FQNEAQ come from the germline V gene (reference sequence). The CDR3 extends over 18 amino acids. With V trimmed by 5 bases and J by 0 bases, 6 bases remained unmatched. On this clone: The antigen is not known.

Profiling relied on immunoSEQ multiplex PCR, and the TCRdb table lists in-frame clones only, not all of them. The sample holds 100,000 to 150,000 clones; roughly 93% are singletons and the top ten take around 0.15%. Study-level findings and limits: A proportion of nonresponders additionally exhibited low normalized T-cell clonal expansion. It was not determined which antigens were specifically recognized by the peripheral T cells that had undergone clonal expansion.

This specimen was CD4+ or CD8+ T cells sorted from blood, taken in a trial of the OX40 agonist ivuxolimab. The TCR was taken from an adult with an advanced solid tumor such as melanoma, head and neck, liver or kidney cancer. The rearrangement uses TRBV7-9 and TRBJ2-6; 11 bases are shared with TRBD2. CDR3 sequence: CASSPTSGGISGANVLTF. For the CDR3, the DNA is TGTGCCAGCAGCCCCACTAGCGGGGGCATCTCTGGGGCCAACGTCCTGACTTTC.